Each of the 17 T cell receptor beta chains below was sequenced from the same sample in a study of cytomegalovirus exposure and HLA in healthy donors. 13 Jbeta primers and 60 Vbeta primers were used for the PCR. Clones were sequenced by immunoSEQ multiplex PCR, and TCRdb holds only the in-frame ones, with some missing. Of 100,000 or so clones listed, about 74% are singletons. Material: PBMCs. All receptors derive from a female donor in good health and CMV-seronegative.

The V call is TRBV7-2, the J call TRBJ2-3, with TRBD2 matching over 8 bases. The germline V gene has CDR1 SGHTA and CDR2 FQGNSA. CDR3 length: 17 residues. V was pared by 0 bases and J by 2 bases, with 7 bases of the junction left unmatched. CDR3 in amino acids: CASSLAGGGSPTDTQYF. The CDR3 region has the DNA TGTGCCAGCAGCTTAGCCGGGGGGGGGAGCCCCACAGATACGCAGTATTTT.

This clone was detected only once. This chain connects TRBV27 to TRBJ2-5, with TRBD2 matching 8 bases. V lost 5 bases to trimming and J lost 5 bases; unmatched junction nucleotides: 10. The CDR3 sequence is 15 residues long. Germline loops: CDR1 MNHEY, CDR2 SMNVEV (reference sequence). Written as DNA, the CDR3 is TGTGCCAGCAGTGAAAGCCCGGCTAGCGGGGAGACCCAGTACTTC. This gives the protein CASSESPASGETQYF.

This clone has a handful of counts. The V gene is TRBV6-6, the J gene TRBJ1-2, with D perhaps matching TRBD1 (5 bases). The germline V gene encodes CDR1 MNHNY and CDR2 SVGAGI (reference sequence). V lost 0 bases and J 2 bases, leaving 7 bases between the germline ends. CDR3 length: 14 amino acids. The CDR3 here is CASSYSGANYGYTF. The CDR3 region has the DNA TGTGCCAGCAGTTACTCAGGGGCGAACTATGGCTACACCTTC.

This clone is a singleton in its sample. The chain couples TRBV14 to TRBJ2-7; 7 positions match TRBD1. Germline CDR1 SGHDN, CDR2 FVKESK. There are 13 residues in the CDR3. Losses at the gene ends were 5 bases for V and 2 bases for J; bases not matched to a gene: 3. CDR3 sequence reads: CASSLGQPYEQYF. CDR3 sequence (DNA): TGTGCCAGCAGCTTGGGACAGCCCTACGAGCAGTACTTC. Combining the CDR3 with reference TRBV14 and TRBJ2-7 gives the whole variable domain EAGVTQFPSHSVIEKGQTVTLRCDPISGHDNLYWYRRVMGKEIKFLLHFVKESKQDESGMPNNRFLAERTGGTYSTLKVQPAELEDSGVYFCASSLGQPYEQYFGPGTRLTVT.

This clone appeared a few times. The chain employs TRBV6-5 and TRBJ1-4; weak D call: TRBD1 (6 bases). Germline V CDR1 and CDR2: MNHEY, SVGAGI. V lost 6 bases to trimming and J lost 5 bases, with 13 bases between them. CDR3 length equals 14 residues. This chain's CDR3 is CASRPTGPNEKLFF. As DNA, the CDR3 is TGTGCCAGCAGACCGACAGGTCCAAATGAAAAACTGTTTTTT.

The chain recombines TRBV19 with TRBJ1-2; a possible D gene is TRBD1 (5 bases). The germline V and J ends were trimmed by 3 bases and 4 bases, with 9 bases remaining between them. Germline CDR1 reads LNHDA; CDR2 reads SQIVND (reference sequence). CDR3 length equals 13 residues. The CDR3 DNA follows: TGTGCCAGTAGTATGGAGGGACGCTATGGCTACACCTTC. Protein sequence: CASSMEGRYGYTF. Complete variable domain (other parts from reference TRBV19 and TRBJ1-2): DGGITQSPKYLFRKEGQNVTLSCEQNLNHDAMYWYRQDPGQGLRLIYYSQIVNDFQKGDIAEGYSVSREKKESFPLTVTSAQKNPTAFYLCASSMEGRYGYTFGSGTRLTVV.

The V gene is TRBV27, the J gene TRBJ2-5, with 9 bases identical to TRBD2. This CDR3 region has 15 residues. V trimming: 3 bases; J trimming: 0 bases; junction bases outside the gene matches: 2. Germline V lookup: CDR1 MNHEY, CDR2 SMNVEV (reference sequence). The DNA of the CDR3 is TGTGCCAGCAGTTTTAGCGGGGGACACCAAGAGACCCAGTACTTC. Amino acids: CASSFSGGHQETQYF.

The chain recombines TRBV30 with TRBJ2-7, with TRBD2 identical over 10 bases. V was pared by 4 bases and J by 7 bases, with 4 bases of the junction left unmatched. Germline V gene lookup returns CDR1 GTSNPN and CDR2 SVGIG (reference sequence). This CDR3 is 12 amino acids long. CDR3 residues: CAWTSGGREQYF. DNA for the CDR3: TGTGCCTGGACTAGCGGGGGTCGGGAGCAGTACTTC.

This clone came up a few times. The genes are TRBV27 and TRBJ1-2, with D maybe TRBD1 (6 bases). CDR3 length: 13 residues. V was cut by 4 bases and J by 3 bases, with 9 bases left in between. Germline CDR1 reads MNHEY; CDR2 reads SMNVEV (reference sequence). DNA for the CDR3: TGTGCCAGCAGTTCGTGGGGGCACTATGGCTACACCTTC. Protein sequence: CASSSWGHYGYTF.

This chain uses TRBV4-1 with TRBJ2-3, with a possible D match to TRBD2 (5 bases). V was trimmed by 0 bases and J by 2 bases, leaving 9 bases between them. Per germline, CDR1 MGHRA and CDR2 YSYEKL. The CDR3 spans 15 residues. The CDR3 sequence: CASSQDEGVTDTQYF. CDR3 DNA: TGCGCCAGCAGCCAAGATGAGGGTGTCACAGATACGCAGTATTTT.

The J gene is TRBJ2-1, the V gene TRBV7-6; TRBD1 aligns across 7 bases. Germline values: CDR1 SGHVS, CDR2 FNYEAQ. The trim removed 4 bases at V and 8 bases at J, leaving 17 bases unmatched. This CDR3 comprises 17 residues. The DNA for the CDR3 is TGTGCCAGCAGCTACCGAGCGCGTGACAGGGCGTTCGATGAGCAGTTCTTC. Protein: CASSYRARDRAFDEQFF. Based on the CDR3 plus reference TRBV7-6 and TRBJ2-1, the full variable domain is GAGVSQSPRYKVTKRGQDVALRCDPISGHVSLYWYRQALGQGPEFLTYFNYEAQQDKSGLPNDRFSAERPEGSISTLTIQRTEQRDSAMYRCASSYRARDRAFDEQFFGPGTRLTVL.

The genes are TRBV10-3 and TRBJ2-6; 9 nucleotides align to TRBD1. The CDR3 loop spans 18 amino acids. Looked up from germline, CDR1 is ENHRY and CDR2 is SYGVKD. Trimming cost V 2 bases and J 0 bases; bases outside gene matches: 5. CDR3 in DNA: TGTGCCATCAGTGAGGGGACAGGGTCTAACTCTGGGGCCAACGTCCTGACTTTC. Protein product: CAISEGTGSNSGANVLTF.

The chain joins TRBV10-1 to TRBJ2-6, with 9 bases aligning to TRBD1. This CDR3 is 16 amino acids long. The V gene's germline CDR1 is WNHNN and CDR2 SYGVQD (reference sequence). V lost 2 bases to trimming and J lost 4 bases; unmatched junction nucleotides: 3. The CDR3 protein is CASSEGTGTGANVLTF. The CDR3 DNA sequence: TGCGCCAGCAGTGAGGGGACAGGGACCGGGGCCAACGTCCTGACTTTC.

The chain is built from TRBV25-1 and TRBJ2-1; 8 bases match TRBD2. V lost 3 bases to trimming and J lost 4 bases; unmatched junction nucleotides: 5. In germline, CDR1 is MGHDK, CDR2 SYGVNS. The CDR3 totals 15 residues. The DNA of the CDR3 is TGTGCCAGCAGTGATGGTCGGGGGGGTTACAATGAGCAGTTCTTC. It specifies CASSDGRGGYNEQFF. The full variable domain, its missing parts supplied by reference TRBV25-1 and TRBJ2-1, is EADIYQTPRYLVIGTGKKITLECSQTMGHDKMYWYQQDPGMELHLIHYSYGVNSTEKGDLSSESTVSRIRTEHFPLTLESARPSHTSQYLCASSDGRGGYNEQFFGPGTRLTVL.

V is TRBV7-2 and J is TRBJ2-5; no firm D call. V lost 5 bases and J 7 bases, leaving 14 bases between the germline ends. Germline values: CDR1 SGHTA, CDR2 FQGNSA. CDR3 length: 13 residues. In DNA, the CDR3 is TGTGCCAGCAGCCCCCAGCAGGCCGGGACCCAGTACTTC. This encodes CASSPQQAGTQYF.

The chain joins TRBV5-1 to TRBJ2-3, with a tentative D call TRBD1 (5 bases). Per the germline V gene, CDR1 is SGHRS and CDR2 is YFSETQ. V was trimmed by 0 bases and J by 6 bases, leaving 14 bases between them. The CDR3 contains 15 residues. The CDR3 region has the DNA TGCGCCAGCAGCTTGGCGGCTAGGGGTTTGGATACGCAGTATTTT. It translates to CASSLAARGLDTQYF.

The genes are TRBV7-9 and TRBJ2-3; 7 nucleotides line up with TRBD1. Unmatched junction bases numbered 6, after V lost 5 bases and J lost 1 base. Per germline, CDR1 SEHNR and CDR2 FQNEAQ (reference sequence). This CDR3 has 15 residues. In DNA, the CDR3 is TGTGCCAGCAGCCAGGGACAGACAGGCACAGATACGCAGTATTTT. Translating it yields CASSQGQTGTDTQYF.